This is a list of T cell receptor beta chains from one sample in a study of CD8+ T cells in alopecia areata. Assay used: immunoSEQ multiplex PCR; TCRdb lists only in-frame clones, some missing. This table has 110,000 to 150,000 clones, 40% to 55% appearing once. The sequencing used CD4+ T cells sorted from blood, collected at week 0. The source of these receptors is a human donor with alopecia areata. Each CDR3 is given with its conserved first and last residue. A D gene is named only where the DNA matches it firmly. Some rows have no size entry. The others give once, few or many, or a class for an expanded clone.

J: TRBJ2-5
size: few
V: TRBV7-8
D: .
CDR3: CASSYGHQETQYF

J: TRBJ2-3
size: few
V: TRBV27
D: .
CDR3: CASSPSRGRDTQYF

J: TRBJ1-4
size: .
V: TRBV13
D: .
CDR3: CASSFRQATNEKLFF

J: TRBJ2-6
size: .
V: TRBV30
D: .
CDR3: CAWRTGGANVLTF

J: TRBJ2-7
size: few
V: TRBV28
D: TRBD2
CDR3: CATTGGYEQYF

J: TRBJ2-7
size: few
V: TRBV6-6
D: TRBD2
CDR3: CASRLAGAQEQYF

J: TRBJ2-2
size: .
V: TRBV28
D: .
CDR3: CASSGTPNTGELFF

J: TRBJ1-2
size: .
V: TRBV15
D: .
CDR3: CATSRGRGSIWTYGYTF

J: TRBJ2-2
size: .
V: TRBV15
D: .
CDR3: CATSRETHTGELFF

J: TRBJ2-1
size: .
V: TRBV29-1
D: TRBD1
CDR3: CSATPGQRQFF

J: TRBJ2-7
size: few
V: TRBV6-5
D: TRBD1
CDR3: CASSSGGTGSYEQYF

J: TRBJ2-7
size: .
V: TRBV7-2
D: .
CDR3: CASSRLVGSSADYEQYF

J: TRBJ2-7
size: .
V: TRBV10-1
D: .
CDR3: CASSIDRLGEQYF

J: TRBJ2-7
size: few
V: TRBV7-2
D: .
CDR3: CASSPAVGPSYEQYF

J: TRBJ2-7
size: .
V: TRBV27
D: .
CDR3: CASRPEGEGLYEQYF

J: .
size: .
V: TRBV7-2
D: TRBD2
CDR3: CASSIATSGRTYEQYF

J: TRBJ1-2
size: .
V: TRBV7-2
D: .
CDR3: CASSSPRADGYTF

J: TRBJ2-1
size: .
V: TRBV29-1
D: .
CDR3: CSVSFYEQFF

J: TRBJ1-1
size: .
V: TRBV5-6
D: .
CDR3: CASSFSRGTEAFF

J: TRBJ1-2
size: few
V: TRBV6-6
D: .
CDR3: CASSYGVGYTF

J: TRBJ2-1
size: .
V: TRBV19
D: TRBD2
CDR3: CASSNGRRSDEQFF

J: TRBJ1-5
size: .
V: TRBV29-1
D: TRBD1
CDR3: CSVVTGVGQPQHF

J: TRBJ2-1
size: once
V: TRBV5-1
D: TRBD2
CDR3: CASRLAGVTEQFF

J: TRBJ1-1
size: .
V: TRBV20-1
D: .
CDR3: CSGRPDREAFF

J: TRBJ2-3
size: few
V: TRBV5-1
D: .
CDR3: CASSLTGTGTDTQYF

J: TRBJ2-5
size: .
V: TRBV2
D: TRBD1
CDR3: CASSDEDRRETQYF

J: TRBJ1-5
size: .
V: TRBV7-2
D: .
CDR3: CASSPHGGQPQHF

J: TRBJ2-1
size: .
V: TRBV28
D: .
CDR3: CASSLQRGYYNEQFF

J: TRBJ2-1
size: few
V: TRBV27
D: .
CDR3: CASRGSAGNEQFF

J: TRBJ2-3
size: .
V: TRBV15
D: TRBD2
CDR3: CATSRLTSGSSTDTQYF

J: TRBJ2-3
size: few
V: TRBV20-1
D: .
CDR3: CSVLFADTQYF

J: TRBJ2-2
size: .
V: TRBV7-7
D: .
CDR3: CASSSDRTTGELFF

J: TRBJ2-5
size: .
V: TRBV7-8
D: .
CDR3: CASSLTRGETQYF

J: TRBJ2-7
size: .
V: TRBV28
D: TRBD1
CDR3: CASSSGTGGYEQYF

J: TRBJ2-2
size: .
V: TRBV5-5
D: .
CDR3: CASSLDPITGELFF

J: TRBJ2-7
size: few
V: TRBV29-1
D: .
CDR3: CSVLVPSSYEQYF

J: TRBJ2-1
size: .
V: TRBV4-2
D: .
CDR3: CASSPPRTKNEQFF

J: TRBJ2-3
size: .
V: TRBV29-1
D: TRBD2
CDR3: CSVTTGGRTTDTQYF

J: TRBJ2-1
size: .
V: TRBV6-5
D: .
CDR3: CASSRLNEQFF

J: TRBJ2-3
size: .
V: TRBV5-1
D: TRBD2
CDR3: CASSLVSGLPTDTQYF

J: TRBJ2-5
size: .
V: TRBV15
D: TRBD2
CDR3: CATSTGGQETQYF

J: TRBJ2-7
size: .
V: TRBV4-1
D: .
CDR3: CASSQDGSYEQYF

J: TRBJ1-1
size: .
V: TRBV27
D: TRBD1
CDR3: CASSLRTGVTEAFF

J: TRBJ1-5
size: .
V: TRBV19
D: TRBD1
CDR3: CASSIPGQGNQPQHF

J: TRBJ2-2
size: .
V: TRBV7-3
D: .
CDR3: CASSQGGNTGELFF

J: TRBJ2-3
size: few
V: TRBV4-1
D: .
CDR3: CASSQEGSGTQYF

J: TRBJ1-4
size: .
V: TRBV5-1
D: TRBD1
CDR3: CASSLSAGQGLKKLFF

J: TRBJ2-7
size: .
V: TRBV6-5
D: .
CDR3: CASMPHGGQTEQYF

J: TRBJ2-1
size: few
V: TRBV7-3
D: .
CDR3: CASSDPRDSPRNEQFF

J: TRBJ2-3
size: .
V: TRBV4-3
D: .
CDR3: CASSQLPSRWSGQYF

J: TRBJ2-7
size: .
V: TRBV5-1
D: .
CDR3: CASSLAGSYHEQYF

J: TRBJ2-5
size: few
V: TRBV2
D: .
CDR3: CASSVIGRHQETQYF

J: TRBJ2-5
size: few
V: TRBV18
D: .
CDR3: CASSLTQNQETQYF

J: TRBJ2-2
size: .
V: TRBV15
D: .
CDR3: CATSRRENTGELFF

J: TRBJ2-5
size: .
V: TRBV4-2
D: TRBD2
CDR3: CASSQGTSGRETQYF